This T cell receptor beta chain was obtained from a study of T-cell memory formation after mild COVID-19. Study-wide findings and caveats: Cross-reactive memory apparently joined, as some responding clones appeared in pre-infection memory.

TCRdb re-called the 5' RACE reads with MiXCR, one entry per CDR3 protein. The table shows roughly 620,000 distinct CDR3 sequences, with about 20% occurring only once. Notes on this clonotype: Its antigen is not known.

This CDR3 has 16 amino acids. Germline lookup yields CDR1 MNHEY and CDR2 SVGEGT. With 8 bases clipped from V and 5 bases from J, the junction kept 15 bases outside the gene matches. This chain joins TRBV6-2 or TRBV6-3 and TRBJ1-2, with 9 nucleotides matching TRBD1. The receptor was derived from an adult woman who had mild COVID-19 (a few samples of this study predate the infection). Cell type and time point are not known. Material for sequencing was PBMCs or a T cell subset sorted from them (not recorded which). Here the CDR3 DNA reads TGTGCCAGCGCCCGGGACAGGGCTGTTAATTGGTATGGCTACACCTTC. Translated: CASARDRAVNWYGYTF.